What follows are 15 T cell receptor beta chains derived from one specimen sequenced in a study of blood T cell repertoires in COVID-19. The table came from immunoSEQ multiplex PCR; TCRdb's copy has only in-frame clones and leaves some out. This table has more than 65,000 clones, around 83% appearing once. Sequencing input: peripheral blood. The source of these receptors is a woman in her forties or fifties with acute or convalescent COVID-19.

There are a few counts of this clone. The chain recombines TRBV30 with TRBJ2-1; D possibly corresponds to TRBD2 (6 bases). CDR1 is GTSNPN and CDR2 is SVGIG in the germline V gene (reference sequence). The length of the CDR3 is 16 residues. Trimming stripped 0 bases from V and 0 bases from J, with 12 bases between. CDR3 in DNA: TGTGCCTGGAGTGTACTTGGGACTTACTCCTACAATGAGCAGTTCTTC. Protein: CAWSVLGTYSYNEQFF.

This chain uses TRBV28 with TRBJ2-7, with 9 bases that match TRBD2. The CDR3 has 17 amino acids. In germline, CDR1 is MDHEN, CDR2 SYDVKM. With 6 bases clipped from V and 4 bases from J, the junction kept 16 bases outside the gene matches. This CDR3 is CASRSQKPSGASYEQYF. CDR3 bases: TGTGCCAGCAGATCCCAAAAACCTAGCGGGGCCTCATACGAGCAGTACTTC.

V usage is TRBV19 and J usage is TRBJ1-4; tentative D call: TRBD1 (5 bases). V was clipped by 4 bases and J by 8 bases, with 17 bases between them. The V gene's germline CDR1 is LNHDA and CDR2 SQIVND (reference sequence). This CDR3 region has 15 residues. Here the CDR3 DNA reads TGTGCCAGTAGTACCCCTCGGGGGACGGAAGAAAAACTGTTTTTT. Protein: CASSTPRGTEEKLFF.

CDR3 sequence: CASRRENNSPLHF. The DNA of the CDR3 is TGTGCCAGCAGACGGGAGAATAATTCACCCCTCCACTTT. V is TRBV6-5 and J is TRBJ1-6; D not resolved. Germline V gives CDR1 MNHEY, CDR2 SVGAGI. The length of the CDR3 is 13 residues. Between the trimmed V and J ends, which lost 6 bases and 5 bases, there was a span of 8 bases.

This chain joins TRBV19 and TRBJ2-3; 12 bases agree with TRBD2. The V gene's germline CDR1 is LNHDA and CDR2 SQIVND (reference sequence). This CDR3 is built from 16 residues. V trimming: 4 bases; J trimming: 0 bases; junction bases outside the gene matches: 2. CDR3 sequence (DNA): TGTGCCAGTAGTAGTGGACTAGCGGGGAGCACAGATACGCAGTATTTT. It codes for CASSSGLAGSTDTQYF.

This chain joins TRBV5-1 and TRBJ2-1; D may be TRBD1 (6 bases). CDR3 length: 15 amino acids. Trimming shortened V by 0 bases and J by 8 bases, and 15 bases separated the two germline ends. Germline V lookup: CDR1 SGHRS, CDR2 YFSETQ. The CDR3 DNA sequence: TGCGCCAGCAGCTTGGGCCAGGGGAAGCTTGATGAGCAGTTCTTC. It codes for CASSLGQGKLDEQFF.

The chain joins TRBV12-3 or TRBV12-4 to TRBJ2-4, with D tentatively TRBD1 (5 bases). This CDR3 comprises 12 residues. V was cut by 6 bases and J by 6 bases, with 9 bases left in between. The CDR3 sequence is CASSDRPNIQYF. In DNA, the CDR3 is TGTGCCAGCAGCGACAGACCAAACATTCAGTACTTC.

The V gene is TRBV7-3, the J gene TRBJ2-5; D is unresolved. This CDR3 is built from 13 residues. In germline, CDR1 is SGHTA, CDR2 FQGTGA. Trimming removed 4 bases at V and 5 bases at J, with 11 bases between. The DNA for the CDR3 is TGTGCCAGCAGCTCAAATCCTAAGGAGACCCAGTACTTC. Translated: CASSSNPKETQYF.

The chain has TRBV10-3 and TRBJ2-1; 11 positions agree with TRBD2. The trim removed 3 bases at V and 7 bases at J, leaving 5 bases unmatched. In germline, CDR1 is ENHRY, CDR2 SYGVKD. CDR3 length: 15 residues. CDR3 DNA sequence: TGTGCCATCAGTGAAGCTCTAGCGGGGGGAAATGAGCAGTTCTTC. Protein: CAISEALAGGNEQFF.

This chain uses TRBV6-5 with TRBJ1-6; a weak D match, TRBD1 (5 bases). Trimming cost V 2 bases and J 10 bases, with 18 bases left between them. Germline CDR1 MNHEY, CDR2 SVGAGI. The CDR3 is made up of 16 amino acids. For the CDR3, the DNA is TGTGCCAGCAGTTACGGTGGAGGGGAGGCGAAATCACCCCTCCACTTT. Encoded protein: CASSYGGGEAKSPLHF.

The chain carries TRBV29-1 and TRBJ1-1, with D possibly being TRBD1 (6 bases). The CDR3 runs 15 residues. The V gene lost 7 bases and the J gene lost 0 bases, with 18 bases spanning the gap. Germline CDR1 reads SQVTM; CDR2 reads ANQGSEA. CDR3 loop: CSARTNRAMNTEAFF. CDR3 in DNA: TGCAGCGCCCGGACGAACAGGGCGATGAACACTGAAGCTTTCTTT.

The chain recombines TRBV19 with TRBJ1-4; D call uncertain. Germline values: CDR1 LNHDA, CDR2 SQIVND (reference sequence). Trimming stripped 4 bases from V and 2 bases from J, with 8 bases between. This CDR3 has 14 amino acids. The DNA for the CDR3 is TGTGCCAGTAGTACCTGGGCCACTAATGAAAAACTGTTTTTT. The encoded protein is CASSTWATNEKLFF.

V usage is TRBV5-4 and J usage is TRBJ2-3, with 8 bases matching TRBD2. The V segment lost 0 bases and the J segment 5 bases; nucleotides outside the gene matches: 5. The CDR3 is made up of 15 amino acids. Germline CDR1 and CDR2: SGHNT and YYREEE (reference sequence). CDR3 coding DNA: TGTGCCAGCAGCTTGGGGAGCGGGAGAAAAGATACGCAGTATTTT. It translates to CASSLGSGRKDTQYF.

This chain connects TRBV12-3 or TRBV12-4 to TRBJ2-7, with a possible D match to TRBD1 (5 bases). The CDR3 length is 13 residues. V lost 4 bases and J lost 1, with 8 bases in between. The CDR3 coding sequence is TGTGCCAGCAGTTATCAGGGTTCCTACGAGCAGTACTTC. Protein: CASSYQGSYEQYF.

This chain uses TRBV10-2 with TRBJ2-7; the match to TRBD1 covers 8 bases. With 6 bases clipped from V and 3 bases from J, the junction kept 7 bases outside the gene matches. This CDR3 contains 14 residues. Germline CDR1 is WSHSY and CDR2 is SAAADI. The CDR3 DNA reads TGCGCCAGCAGAACCGGGACAGGCTACTACGAGCAGTACTTC. Protein product: CASRTGTGYYEQYF.